Following are 30 T cell receptor beta chains from one sample sequenced in a study of response to subunit inactivated influenza vaccine. A single record per CDR3 protein comes from TCRdb applying MiXCR to the RT-PCR reads. Counted here are around 200,000 distinct CDR3 sequences, approximately 12% occurring once; the ten biggest clones make up around 28%. This sample also appeared in a second study, on T cells expressing NK-cell markers. This second report adds: cDNA encoding TCR beta was synthesized via 5'RACE template switching incorporating UMIs.

The sample consisted of CD8+ T cells sorted from PBMCs, taken roughly 13 days after vaccination. The receptor source for this set is a man aged 45-65 years who received an inactivated influenza vaccine.

The rearrangement joins TRBV6-1 to TRBJ2-1; D call uncertain. From germline, CDR1 is MNHNS and CDR2 SASEGT. The V gene lost 8 bases and the J gene lost 5 bases, with 16 bases spanning the gap. The CDR3 has 14 residues. CDR3 protein: CASRIWQADNEQFF. CDR3 nucleotide sequence: TGTGCCAGCCGTATTTGGCAGGCCGACAATGAGCAGTTCTTC.

This clonotype was seen many times. This chain connects TRBV7-9 to TRBJ2-2, with D unresolved. Germline loops: CDR1 SEHNR, CDR2 FQNEAQ (reference sequence). V lost 0 bases to trimming and J lost 6 bases, with 11 bases between them. CDR3 length equals 15 residues. The CDR3 DNA follows: TGTGCCAGCAGCTTAGCGTCGGCTAACTCCGGGGAGCTGTTTTTT. The encoded protein is CASSLASANSGELFF.

This clonotype was picked up a small number of times. The genes are TRBV3-1 and TRBJ2-2, with unresolved D. The CDR3 covers 15 residues. The V end lost 0 bases, the J end lost 3 bases, and 8 bases lay between the germline ends. Germline V gene lookup returns CDR1 LGHDT and CDR2 YNNKEL (reference sequence). The CDR3 DNA follows: TGTGCCAGCAGCCAAGATTCGCTGGACACCGGGGAGCTGTTTTTT. As protein: CASSQDSLDTGELFF.

This chain uses TRBV4-1 with TRBJ2-3; TRBD1 matches 8 bases. With V trimmed by 1 base and J by 3 bases, 6 bases remained unmatched. The CDR3 length is 16 residues. Germline loops: CDR1 MGHRA, CDR2 YSYEKL. The CDR3 reads CASSQVVTGGTDTQYF. The CDR3, as DNA: TGCGCCAGCAGCCAAGTCGTCACAGGGGGGACAGATACGCAGTATTTT.

This chain's CDR3 is CASRVLGQGAGEQYF. The CDR3 coding sequence is TGTGCCAGCAGAGTACTGGGACAGGGGGCCGGCGAGCAGTACTTC. V and J are TRBV6-2 or TRBV6-3 and TRBJ2-7; 12 nucleotides match TRBD1. V was clipped by 6 bases and J by 6 bases; unmatched bases: 9. CDR3 length: 15 residues. In germline, CDR1 is MNHEY, CDR2 SVGEGT.

This clonotype was seen many times. The rearrangement uses TRBV7-6 and TRBJ2-3; 13 nucleotides match TRBD2. The junction had 11 bases not matched to a gene; V was cut back by 4 bases and J by 4 bases. The CDR3 is 18 residues long. Germline V gives CDR1 SGHVS, CDR2 FNYEAQ. The CDR3 region is CASSSTRGLAGVADTQYF. The CDR3 DNA reads as TGTGCCAGCAGCTCTACCCGCGGACTAGCGGGAGTTGCAGATACGCAGTATTTT.

The chain links TRBV15 to TRBJ2-1; D is unresolved. V lost 0 bases and J lost 7, with 10 bases in between. The CDR3 has 14 amino acids. The germline gives CDR1 LNHNV, CDR2 YYDKDF (reference sequence). CDR3 DNA sequence: TGTGCCACCAGCAGAGAGGGAATGCCGAATGAGCAGTTCTTC. It translates to CATSREGMPNEQFF.

This clonotype was picked up a small number of times. The V gene is TRBV5-6, the J gene TRBJ2-4; 8 bases map to TRBD1. Germline CDR1 SGHDT, CDR2 YYEEEE. This CDR3 has 13 residues. V lost 1 base to trimming and J lost 7 bases; unmatched junction nucleotides: 1. The CDR3 spells CASSLSGGNIQYF. CDR3 DNA sequence: TGTGCCAGCAGCTTGTCAGGGGGCAACATTCAGTACTTC.

This clonotype occurred a few times. The genes are TRBV20-1 and TRBJ2-1; TRBD2 aligns across 7 bases. V was clipped by 6 bases and J by 5 bases; unmatched bases: 7. Looked up from germline, CDR1 is DFQATT and CDR2 is SNEGSKA (reference sequence). The CDR3 totals 13 residues. The CDR3 here is CSARIAGHNEQFF. DNA for the CDR3: TGCAGTGCAAGGATAGCGGGCCACAATGAGCAGTTCTTC.

The rearrangement links TRBV7-9 to TRBJ1-1; possible D gene TRBD1, 5 bases. The V gene's germline CDR1 is SEHNR and CDR2 FQNEAQ (reference sequence). CDR3 size: 14 residues. V lost 5 bases and J 4 bases, leaving 14 bases between the germline ends. The CDR3 coding sequence is TGTGCCAGCAGCCTTCTTACAGGAGGCACTGAAGCTTTCTTT. Translated, it gives CASSLLTGGTEAFF.

The chain's CDR3 is CASSGPGGRETQYF. CDR3 nucleotides: TGTGCCAGCAGCGGCCCCGGGGGGAGGGAGACCCAGTACTTC. J is TRBJ2-5 and V is TRBV28; 7 bases line up with TRBD2. CDR3 length: 14 residues. The V gene's germline CDR1 is MDHEN and CDR2 SYDVKM. Unmatched junction bases numbered 9, after V lost 6 bases and J lost 5 bases.

Ten or more counts support this clonotype. The chain uses TRBV4-1 and TRBJ2-1; TRBD2 might be the D (6 bases). Germline V lookup: CDR1 MGHRA, CDR2 YSYEKL. CDR3 size: 14 residues. Deletions cut 1 base from V and 5 bases from J, with 9 bases between. DNA of the CDR3: TGCGCCAGCAGCCAAGGCGGAGGGAACAATGAGCAGTTCTTC. Amino acids: CASSQGGGNNEQFF.

This clonotype was picked up a small number of times. The chain has TRBV27 and TRBJ1-6, with 10 bases fitting TRBD1. Germline V gives CDR1 MNHEY, CDR2 SMNVEV (reference sequence). The CDR3 has 16 amino acids. V lost 4 bases to trimming and J lost 8 bases; unmatched junction nucleotides: 8. This chain's CDR3 is CASSSFSGTGDSPLHF. DNA of the CDR3: TGTGCCAGCAGTTCCTTTTCCGGGACAGGGGATTCACCCCTCCACTTT.

This chain connects TRBV19 to TRBJ2-7; TRBD1 is a possible D gene (6 bases). The CDR3 is made up of 14 amino acids. V was clipped by 3 bases and J by 4 bases, with 13 bases between them. Germline loops: CDR1 LNHDA, CDR2 SQIVND (reference sequence). CDR3 in DNA: TGTGCCAGTAGTATGGATGGGCAGGGGTACGAGCAGTACTTC. This gives the protein CASSMDGQGYEQYF.

Ten or more counts support this clonotype. The J gene is TRBJ2-3, the V gene TRBV5-1; D is possibly TRBD1 (6 bases). Trimming removed 3 bases at V and 1 base at J, with 12 bases between. Germline CDR1 is SGHRS and CDR2 is YFSETQ. The CDR3 consists of 15 residues. CDR3 nucleotide sequence: TGCGCCAGCAGCTACAGGGTCGGAGGCACAGATACGCAGTATTTT. Translated: CASSYRVGGTDTQYF.

The V call is TRBV27, the J call TRBJ1-5; D is perhaps TRBD1 (5 bases). The CDR3 runs 14 residues. Germline values: CDR1 MNHEY, CDR2 SMNVEV (reference sequence). V was pared by 8 bases and J by 7 bases, with 18 bases between. CDR3 bases: TGTGCCAGCGCCGCGGGAGGGGTAAACCAGCCCCAGCATTTT. Translated: CASAAGGVNQPQHF.

This clonotype has just a few counts. The chain joins TRBV11-1 to TRBJ2-1; 8 bases line up with TRBD2. V shed 4 bases and J 4 bases; nucleotides not matched to a gene: 3. This CDR3 is built from 14 residues. CDR1 SGHAT and CDR2 FQDESV come from the germline V gene (reference sequence). The CDR3 here is CASSYGGGYNEQFF. DNA for the CDR3: TGTGCCAGCAGCTACGGCGGGGGGTACAATGAGCAGTTCTTC.

This clonotype was counted a few times. This sequence joins TRBV7-2 and TRBJ2-1; D not certain. Germline V gene lookup returns CDR1 SGHTA and CDR2 FQGNSA. V shed 4 bases and J shed 7 bases, with 14 bases lying between them. CDR3 length: 14 residues. CDR3 residues: CASSSGPSGNEQFF. CDR3 DNA: TGTGCCAGCAGCTCCGGGCCGTCTGGGAATGAGCAGTTCTTC. The entire variable domain, with the rest obtained from reference TRBV7-2 and TRBJ2-1, is as follows: GAGVSQSPSNKVTEKGKDVELRCDPISGHTALYWYRQSLGQGLEFLIYFQGNSAPDKSGLPSDRFSAERTGGSVSTLTIQRTQQEDSAVYLCASSSGPSGNEQFFGPGTRLTVL.

J is TRBJ2-5 and V is TRBV4-3; D gene ambiguous. Trimming pared 0 bases from V and 0 bases from J, leaving 8 bases between. The CDR3 loop spans 15 amino acids. Germline CDR1 LGHNA, CDR2 YSLEER. CDR3 bases: TGCGCCAGCAGCCAAGACTGGCTAAACCAAGAGACCCAGTACTTC. It yields the protein CASSQDWLNQETQYF.

In this sample, this clonotype turned up many times. The chain combines TRBV20-1 with TRBJ2-2; D is unclear. The CDR3 is 13 residues long. V lost 3 bases and J 3 bases, leaving 8 bases between the germline ends. Per germline, CDR1 DFQATT and CDR2 SNEGSKA (reference sequence). The CDR3, as DNA: TGCAGTGCTAGTACGCTCGACACCGGGGAGCTGTTTTTT. It yields the protein CSASTLDTGELFF.

The chain has TRBV4-3 and TRBJ2-3, with 8 nucleotides matching TRBD1. Germline trimming cut 0 bases from V and 0 bases from J; bases unmatched to any gene: 5. The CDR3 is 17 residues long. Germline CDR1 and CDR2: LGHNA and YSLEER. The CDR3 DNA reads TGCGCCAGCAGCCAAGAAGCAGGGGGCCGGAGCACAGATACGCAGTATTTT. Encoded protein: CASSQEAGGRSTDTQYF.

This clonotype has just a few counts. The chain has TRBV27 and TRBJ1-2, with 8 bases aligning to TRBD1. Germline CDR1 is MNHEY and CDR2 is SMNVEV (reference sequence). The trim removed 10 bases at V and 4 bases at J, leaving 8 bases unmatched. There are 13 residues in the CDR3. CDR3 protein: CATYRGSRYGYTF. Here the CDR3 DNA reads TGTGCCACGTACAGGGGGTCGCGCTATGGCTACACCTTC.

This chain uses TRBV14 with TRBJ2-1; TRBD1 matches 9 bases. With V trimmed by 4 bases and J by 3 bases, 7 bases remained unmatched. Germline CDR1 SGHDN, CDR2 FVKESK. The CDR3 runs 16 residues. The CDR3 spells CASSPPGTGNYNEQFF. The CDR3 nucleotides are TGTGCCAGCAGCCCCCCCGGGACAGGGAACTACAATGAGCAGTTCTTC.

For this clonotype: Sequence at one end of the junction differs from germline and may be a read error. The chain employs TRBV6-2 or TRBV6-3 and TRBJ1-1, with TRBD1 as a possible D gene (5 bases). This CDR3 has 12 amino acids. The germline CDR1 and CDR2 sequences are MNHEY and SVGEGT. The CDR3 DNA reads as TGTGCCAGCGGCAGGGCAAACACTGAAACTTTCTTT. Translating gives CASGRANTETFF.

This clonotype was seen a few times. The chain carries TRBV21-1 and TRBJ2-7; TRBD2, the table's D call, was not compared with the DNA. TRBV21-1 is given as a pseudogene. The CDR3 is 15 residues long. CDR3 in DNA: TGTGCCAGCAATTCGGGGACTAGCGGGAGCTACGAGCAGTACTTC. Protein: CASNSGTSGSYEQYF.

This clonotype was counted a few times. This chain links TRBV4-3 with TRBJ1-1; 7 bases are a match to TRBD1. The germline V gene has CDR1 LGHNA and CDR2 YSLEER. V dropped 4 bases and J dropped 8; count of bases not matched to a gene: 7. The CDR3 is 13 residues long. CDR3 residues: CASSLNRGTEAFF. CDR3 bases: TGCGCCAGCAGCCTAAACAGGGGCACGGAAGCTTTCTTT.

This clonotype was counted between two and nine times. The chain uses TRBV4-2 and TRBJ2-2, with D unclear. Germline lookup yields CDR1 LGHNA and CDR2 YNFKEQ. The CDR3 loop spans 15 amino acids. Trimming stripped 4 bases from V and 2 bases from J, with 11 bases between. The CDR3 reads CASSPADLNTGELFF. Here the CDR3 DNA reads TGTGCCAGCAGCCCGGCGGACCTAAACACCGGGGAGCTGTTTTTT.

The rearrangement uses TRBV7-2 and TRBJ2-3; D is perhaps TRBD1 or TRBD2 (5 bases each). Trimming took 5 bases from V and 3 from J, leaving 15 bases between them. The CDR3 extends over 15 amino acids. In germline, CDR1 is SGHTA, CDR2 FQGNSA. CDR3 sequence: CASSPGPSSTDTQYF. In DNA, the CDR3 is TGTGCCAGCAGCCCAGGGCCTAGCTCTACAGATACGCAGTATTTT.

The chain combines TRBV6-5 with TRBJ2-7; TRBD1 or TRBD2 may be the D gene (5 bases each). The germline gives CDR1 MNHEY, CDR2 SVGAGI. CDR3 length: 13 residues. Between the trimmed V and J ends, which lost 2 bases and 7 bases, there was a span of 12 bases. The chain's CDR3 is CASSYRTEGEQYF. For the CDR3, the DNA is TGTGCCAGCAGTTACAGAACCGAGGGGGAGCAGTACTTC.

The table lists this clonotype with a few counts. V gene TRBV20-1 combines with J gene TRBJ1-5; D is unresolved. Germline-derived CDR1 and CDR2 are DFQATT and SNEGSKA (reference sequence). There are 10 residues in the CDR3. The DNA for the CDR3 is TGCAATGGGTGGGATCAGCCCCAGCATTTT. This sequence encodes CNGWDQPQHF.